A selection of T cell receptor beta chains follows, all from one sample in a study of cytomegalovirus exposure and HLA in healthy donors. Data came from immunoSEQ multiplex PCR; TCRdb stores just in-frame clones and leaves some out. The repertoire holds about 200,000 clones, approximately 86% seen once, with about 1.7% in the top ten. Sequenced: PBMCs. These receptors were taken from a woman between 18 and 30 years old in good health and CMV-seronegative. CDR3s include the opening cysteine and the closing phenylalanine or tryptophan. Each record gives: clone size, V gene, J gene, D gene, CDR3 DNA, CDR3 protein. A D gene is named only where the DNA matches it firmly. Some rows mark clone size as missing; the rest say once, few, many or name a class of expanded clone.

NA	TRBV11-3	TRBJ1-1	NA	TGTGCCAGCGCCCTACGACGGGGGGCAGGGATGAACACTGAAGCTTTCTTT	CASALRRGAGMNTEAFF
NA	TRBV6-1	TRBJ2-7	NA	TGTGCCAGCAGTGAACAAAGGTCATTAAAACGAAAAACGGGCGAGCAGTACTTC	CASSEQRSLKRKTGEQYF
NA	TRBV10-1	TRBJ2-1	TRBD1	TGCGCCAGCAGTGGGGACAGGGGCCCTGGGAATGAGCAGTTCTTC	CASSGDRGPGNEQFF
NA	TRBV28	TRBJ2-7	TRBD2	TGTGCCAGCAGTCTTAGCGGGGGTCCTTCCTACGAGCAGTACTTC	CASSLSGGPSYEQYF
NA	TRBV27	TRBJ2-7	NA	TGTGCCAGCAGTTTATTGGGCCAGAACGAGCAGTACTTC	CASSLLGQNEQYF
NA	TRBV28	TRBJ2-3	NA	TGTGCCAGCAGTTCCGAGGGTACAGATACGCAGTATTTT	CASSSEGTDTQYF
NA	TRBV4-2	TRBJ1-5	NA	TGTGCCAGCAGCCAATTTCCGACAGAGAGCAATCAGCCCCAGCATTTT	CASSQFPTESNQPQHF
NA	TRBV6-1	TRBJ2-7	TRBD1	TGTGCCAGCAGACCGGGACAGGGGGTCGACGAGCAGTACTTC	CASRPGQGVDEQYF
once	TRBV30	TRBJ1-4	TRBD1	TGTGCCTGGAGTGTAAAAAGGCTAGGGGGCGGAGAAAAACTGTTTTTT	CAWSVKRLGGGEKLFF
NA	TRBV15	TRBJ2-7	NA	TGTGCCACCAGCAGAGACCCCGGTCGGGAGCAGTACTTC	CATSRDPGREQYF
NA	TRBV5-1	TRBJ2-3	TRBD2	TGCGCCAGCAGCTTTCTTGGACTAGCGGGTGCCACGTCTAGCACAGATACGCAGTATTTT	CASSFLGLAGATSSTDTQYF
once	TRBV5-5	TRBJ2-3	NA	TGTGCCAGCAGCTCGGCGGGTAAGGATACGCAGTATTTT	CASSSAGKDTQYF
few	TRBV19	TRBJ2-5	NA	TGTGCCAGTAGTATAGATCCCAGTGGGGGACTCACAGAGACCCAGTACTTC	CASSIDPSGGLTETQYF
NA	TRBV7-6	TRBJ2-3	TRBD1	TGTGCCAGCAGCCCCGACAGGGGTCCCACAGATACGCAGTATTTT	CASSPDRGPTDTQYF
NA	TRBV12-5	TRBJ2-7	TRBD1	TGTGCTAGTGGAAATCGGGACAGGGGATACGAGCAGTACTTC	CASGNRDRGYEQYF
NA	TRBV7-9	TRBJ2-7	NA	TGTGCCAGCAGCTTAGCTAGGACTGAACACTTCCATCCCTACGAGCAGTACTTC	CASSLARTEHFHPYEQYF
NA	TRBV14	TRBJ1-1	NA	TGTGCCAGCAGTCCCAGGCTGTCGAACACTGAAGCTTTCTTT	CASSPRLSNTEAFF
NA	TRBV2	TRBJ2-5	NA	TGTGCCAGCAGTGGAGAAGAGACCCAGTACTTC	CASSGEETQYF
few	TRBV10-3	TRBJ2-3	TRBD2	TGTGCCATCAGTGAGGGACTAGCGGGCACAGATACGCAGTATTTT	CAISEGLAGTDTQYF
NA	TRBV7-3	TRBJ2-1	TRBD2	TGTGCCAGCAGCTTATCCCCCGACCAGCGGGGTGAGCAGTTCTTC	CASSLSPDQRGEQFF
NA	TRBV18	TRBJ1-5	NA	TGTGCCAGCTCACCCTGGGTTCCAGGGAATACGAGGTCCGGCAATCAGCCCCAGCATTTT	CASSPWVPGNTRSGNQPQHF
NA	TRBV7-2	TRBJ2-4	TRBD2	TGTGCCAGCAGCTTGGCTGGACTAGCGGGAGCCAAAAACATTCAGTACTTC	CASSLAGLAGAKNIQYF
NA	TRBV5-1	TRBJ2-7	TRBD1	TGCGCCAGCAGCTTGGTGGGACAGGGAAGGACCTACGAGCAGTACTTC	CASSLVGQGRTYEQYF
NA	TRBV7-9	TRBJ2-1	NA	TGTGCCAGCAGCTCCCCAGGGCGCAATGAGCAGTTCTTC	CASSSPGRNEQFF
NA	TRBV5-5	TRBJ1-5	TRBD1	TGTGCCAGCAGTTATACAGGGGGTAATCAGCCCCAGCATTTT	CASSYTGGNQPQHF
NA	TRBV7-9	TRBJ2-3	NA	TGTGCCAGCAGCTTAGGACAGGAGCCCACAGATACGCAGTATTTT	CASSLGQEPTDTQYF
NA	TRBV5-1	TRBJ2-5	TRBD1	TGCGCCAGCAGCTGGCGGGCAGGGGGAGAGACCCAGTACTTC	CASSWRAGGETQYF
NA	TRBV7-9	TRBJ1-1	TRBD1	TGTGCCAGCAGCTTACTACAGGGGACGACTGAAGCTTTCTTT	CASSLLQGTTEAFF
NA	TRBV18	TRBJ2-7	NA	TGTGCCAGCTCACCACAACAGGGAACCTACGAGCAGTACTTC	CASSPQQGTYEQYF
NA	TRBV7-9	TRBJ1-4	NA	TGTGCCAGCACCAGAAACCAGGGCAATAATGAAAAACTGTTTTTT	CASTRNQGNNEKLFF
NA	TRBV5-4	TRBJ2-3	TRBD2	TGTGCCAGCAGCCCAGCTAGCGGAGGAAGCACAGATACGCAGTATTTT	CASSPASGGSTDTQYF
NA	TRBV7-9	TRBJ2-1	NA	TGTGCCAGCAGCTTAGATCTAACAGGGACTGAGCAGTTCTTC	CASSLDLTGTEQFF
few	TRBV11-3	TRBJ2-1	NA	TGTGCCAGCAGCTTAGTCGGGGCCTACAATGAGCAGTTCTTC	CASSLVGAYNEQFF
once	TRBV4-1	TRBJ2-5	NA	TGCGCCAGCAGCCTCGCCGGGGGGCGGGAGACCCAGTACTTC	CASSLAGGRETQYF
NA	TRBV2	TRBJ1-5	NA	TGTGCCAGCAGTGAAGCTTTAGGACTTAATCAGCCCCAGCATTTT	CASSEALGLNQPQHF
NA	TRBV6-5	TRBJ1-5	NA	TGTGCCAGCAGGGGAACAGGGATGAGCAATCAGCCCCAGCATTTT	CASRGTGMSNQPQHF